This T cell receptor beta chain was profiled in a study of T cells in localized non-small cell lung cancer. Study results and limitations: Maximal T cell clonality occurred in uninvolved adjacent lung, with tumor ranking below it. Among blood samples, higher T cell density accompanied longer overall survival. Because researchers sequenced only one region of the tumor, heterogeneity is still possible. Adjacent lung had a median about 55 of the 100 largest tumor clones.

The method was immunoSEQ multiplex PCR; TCRdb's version includes in-frame clones alone and lacks a portion of them. The data hold tens of thousands of clones, with approximately 80% observed a single time. This CDR3 region has 16 residues. This clone is deemed medium-sized. Antigen unknown. Source: peripheral blood, taken before any cancer treatment. The origin of this receptor is a female donor over 55 with stage II squamous cell lung carcinoma. The chain links TRBV21-1 to TRBJ2-7; the table's D call TRBD2 went unverified against the DNA. TRBV21-1 is a known pseudogene. CDR3 region: CASSKAGAGRGREQYF. In DNA form, the CDR3 reads TGTGCCAGCAGCAAAGCGGGTGCAGGGAGGGGTCGAGAGCAGTACTTC.